The TCR beta chain under discussion was sequenced for a study of blood T cell repertoires in COVID-19. Clones were sequenced by immunoSEQ multiplex PCR, and TCRdb holds only the in-frame ones, with some missing. The sample shows 65,000 to 85,000 clones, about 80% of them seen only once. V dropped 3 bases and J dropped 4 bases, with 16 bases sitting between them. CDR3 size: 15 residues. CDR1 and CDR2 (germline): LGHNA, YSLEER. Sample: peripheral blood. The genes are TRBV4-3 and TRBJ2-7; perhaps TRBD1 as D (5 bases). The sequence derives from a man aged 45-65 years with active or convalescent COVID-19. In DNA form, the CDR3 reads TGCGCCAGCAGCCAGGCGATAGGGGCGGAGTACGAGCAGTACTTC. It encodes CASSQAIGAEYEQYF.